A selection of T cell receptor beta chains follows, all from one sample in a study of radiation and T cells in renal cell carcinoma. Measured with immunoSEQ multiplex PCR; TCRdb has only the in-frame clones, and not every one. This table holds some 130,000 clones, roughly 77% found once. The sample consisted of blood, taken from a patient whose treatment included radiotherapy and nephrectomy. All receptors come from a woman aged 60 to 75 with renal cell carcinoma. Each CDR3 is given with its conserved first and last residue. The D gene is left open where the match is weak. Size is stated for part of the rows, as once, few or many counts, or as a class when the clone is expanded.

d_call clone_size j_call v_call cdr3_aa cdr3_nt
TRBD1 . TRBJ1-2 TRBV6-1 CASSERDRGLANYGYTF TGTGCCAGCAGTGAGAGGGACAGGGGATTAGCTAACTATGGCTACACCTTC
. few TRBJ2-1 TRBV9 CASSVGGGAGKYEQFF TGTGCCAGCAGCGTAGGAGGGGGGGCAGGAAAGTATGAGCAGTTCTTC
. . TRBJ2-7 TRBV5-1 CASSPVLESYEQYF TGCGCCAGCAGCCCCGTGTTGGAGTCCTACGAGCAGTACTTC
. . TRBJ2-5 TRBV2 CASRGDQETQYF TGTGCCAGCAGGGGGGACCAAGAGACCCAGTACTTC
. . TRBJ1-4 TRBV6-5 CASGYMATNEKLFF TGTGCCAGCGGGTACATGGCAACTAATGAAAAACTGTTTTTT
. . TRBJ1-4 TRBV5-4 CASSSGGAANEKLFF TGTGCCAGCAGCTCAGGAGGGGCGGCTAATGAAAAACTGTTTTTT
TRBD1 . TRBJ1-5 TRBV5-1 CASTELCGGQDHQPQHF TGCGCCAGCACCGAGCTGTGTGGAGGACAGGACCATCAGCCCCAGCATTTT
. . TRBJ1-1 TRBV7-3 CASSLTGANTEAFF TGTGCCAGCAGCCTGACAGGCGCGAACACTGAAGCTTTCTTT
TRBD1 . TRBJ1-4 TRBV6-6 CASRLRRQGGEKLFF TGTGCCAGCAGGTTACGGAGGCAGGGGGGTGAAAAACTGTTTTTT
. . TRBJ1-5 TRBV11-2 CASSLVGGNQPQHF TGTGCCAGCAGCTTAGTAGGGGGCAATCAGCCCCAGCATTTT
TRBD2 . TRBJ2-4 TRBV19 CASSIAGGGLYF TGTGCCAGTAGTATAGCCGGGGGGGGCCTGTACTTC
. . TRBJ1-6 TRBV28 CASSPPPRGQSPLHF TGTGCCAGCAGTCCCCCCCCCAGGGGACAATCACCCCTCCACTTT
TRBD2 . TRBJ2-3 TRBV19 CASSETSGGRDTQYF TGTGCCAGTAGTGAGACTAGCGGGGGAAGAGATACGCAGTATTTT
TRBD2 . TRBJ2-2 TRBV14 CASSLRTSGALTGELFF TGTGCCAGCAGCCTGCGGACTAGCGGAGCCCTCACCGGGGAGCTGTTTTTT
. . TRBJ2-1 TRBV6-5 CASSPGPYNEQFF TGTGCCAGCAGCCCCGGGCCCTACAATGAGCAGTTCTTC
. . TRBJ1-3 TRBV10-3 CAIRGGVQASGNTIYF TGTGCCATCAGGGGGGGGGTACAAGCATCTGGAAACACCATATATTTT
. once TRBJ1-3 TRBV28 CASRADLGRSGNTIYF TGTGCCAGCAGGGCCGATCTCGGGCGCTCTGGAAACACCATATATTTT
. . TRBJ2-7 TRBV28 CASRVLGGRAYEQYF TGTGCCAGCAGGGTCCTGGGGGGGCGAGCCTACGAGCAGTACTTC
. . TRBJ1-1 TRBV5-5 CASSFTLNTEAFF TGTGCCAGCAGCTTCACATTGAACACTGAAGCTTTCTTT
TRBD1 . TRBJ2-7 TRBV4-1 CASSQVGTGGNPYEQYF TGCGCCAGCAGCCAAGTCGGGACAGGGGGGAATCCCTACGAGCAGTACTTC
TRBD1 . TRBJ2-7 TRBV5-4 CASSLEGTAYEQYF TGTGCCAGCAGCTTGGAAGGGACAGCCTACGAGCAGTACTTC
. . TRBJ1-5 TRBV11-2 CASSLIWGPNQPQHF TGTGCCAGCAGCCTTATCTGGGGGCCCAATCAGCCCCAGCATTTT
. few TRBJ1-5 TRBV19 CASSSSSRGMSNQPQHF TGTGCCAGTAGTTCCTCCAGCAGGGGAATGAGTAATCAGCCCCAGCATTTT
. . TRBJ1-1 TRBV30 CAWSVGATEAFF TGTGCCTGGAGTGTAGGGGCCACTGAAGCTTTCTTT
. few TRBJ2-5 TRBV13 CASSPPRETQYF TGTGCCAGCAGCCCGCCGAGGGAGACCCAGTACTTC
TRBD2 once TRBJ2-6 TRBV6-1 CASTMGGAGANVLTF TGTGCCAGCACCATGGGAGGGGCCGGGGCCAACGTCCTGACTTTC
. . TRBJ2-7 TRBV5-1 CASSLGQGEQYF TGCGCCAGCAGCTTAGGACAAGGCGAGCAGTACTTC
. . TRBJ1-1 TRBV9 CASSFQRTGWTEAFF TGTGCCAGCAGCTTCCAGCGGACCGGATGGACTGAAGCTTTCTTT
TRBD2 . TRBJ2-3 TRBV2 CASSKGLVDTQYF TGTGCCAGCAGTAAGGGACTAGTAGATACGCAGTATTTT
. . TRBJ1-2 TRBV2 CASSATGYSYGYTF TGTGCCAGCAGTGCTACAGGGTACTCCTATGGCTACACCTTC
. . TRBJ1-6 TRBV19 CASRMFVTGIMTYNSPLHF TGTGCCAGTAGGATGTTTGTCACGGGGATCATGACCTATAATTCACCCCTCCACTTT
. . TRBJ2-5 TRBV5-1 CASRGGGETQYF TGCGCCAGCCGGGGAGGGGGAGAGACCCAGTACTTC
TRBD1 . TRBJ1-2 TRBV5-1 CASQDRVGDGYTF TGCGCCAGCCAAGACAGGGTTGGCGATGGCTACACCTTC
. . TRBJ2-3 TRBV7-2 CASSLAQAFTDTQYF TGTGCCAGCAGCTTAGCTCAGGCGTTCACAGATACGCAGTATTTT
. . TRBJ1-5 TRBV28 CASSLIHQPQHF TGTGCCAGCAGTTTGATACATCAGCCCCAGCATTTT
. . TRBJ1-1 TRBV7-2 CASSFLGALNTEAFF TGTGCCAGCAGCTTCCTAGGGGCTTTAAACACTGAAGCTTTCTTT
TRBD2 . TRBJ2-7 TRBV7-2 CASSLRGRVGDEQYF TGTGCCAGCAGCTTACGGGGGAGGGTCGGGGACGAGCAGTACTTC
. . TRBJ2-5 TRBV25-1 CASSGGTQYF TGTGCCAGCAGTGGGGGTACCCAGTACTTC
TRBD1 . TRBJ2-5 TRBV2 CASRLRQGQETQYF TGTGCCAGCAGACTACGACAGGGCCAAGAGACCCAGTACTTC
. . TRBJ2-5 TRBV7-9 CASSLGTQYF TGTGCCAGCAGCTTAGGGACCCAGTACTTC
. . TRBJ2-3 TRBV5-1 CASSLVLGEADTQYF TGCGCCAGCAGCTTGGTACTAGGAGAGGCAGATACGCAGTATTTT
TRBD1 few TRBJ1-1 TRBV18 CASSLGQGGMGAFF TGTGCCAGCTCACTAGGACAGGGAGGTATGGGAGCTTTCTTT
. . TRBJ2-4 TRBV7-9 CASSNGTFNIQYF TGTGCCAGCAGCAATGGGACGTTTAACATTCAGTACTTC
TRBD1 once TRBJ2-2 TRBV28 CASGGQGQNTGELFF TGTGCCAGCGGGGGACAGGGTCAGAACACCGGGGAGCTGTTTTTT
. once TRBJ2-7 TRBV6-1 CASSRDVHNSYEQYF TGTGCCAGCAGTCGGGACGTCCACAACTCCTACGAGCAGTACTTC
TRBD1 . TRBJ2-3 TRBV28 CASVGVTGAPSTDTQYF TGTGCCAGCGTCGGGGTTACAGGGGCCCCTAGCACAGATACGCAGTATTTT
TRBD1 many TRBJ1-2 TRBV9 CASSVEGQMYGYTF TGTGCCAGCAGCGTGGAGGGACAGATGTATGGCTACACCTTC
. once TRBJ1-6 TRBV30 CACDQDSNSPLHF TGTGCCTGCGATCAGGATTCAAATTCACCCCTCCACTTT
. . TRBJ2-7 TRBV11-2 CASSPTPGQAPQITYEQYF TGTGCCAGCAGTCCAACTCCGGGACAAGCGCCCCAAATTACCTACGAGCAGTACTTC
. . TRBJ1-5 TRBV7-9 CASSFGGRGGPQHF TGTGCCAGCAGCTTTGGGGGCAGGGGAGGACCCCAGCATTTT
. . TRBJ2-7 TRBV9 CASSVKLQGTEQYF TGTGCCAGCAGCGTTAAATTACAGGGTACCGAGCAGTACTTC
TRBD1 . TRBJ1-2 TRBV19 CASSTPPRQGNYGYTF TGTGCCAGTAGTACCCCACCCAGACAGGGGAACTATGGCTACACCTTC
. . TRBJ1-1 TRBV9 CASSPPGGMNTEAFF TGTGCCAGCAGCCCCCCGGGGGGCATGAACACTGAAGCTTTCTTT
. few TRBJ1-2 TRBV29-1 CSVEGRRDYGYTF TGCAGCGTTGAAGGGAGAAGGGACTATGGCTACACCTTC
TRBD1 . TRBJ1-2 TRBV10-1 CASSPNVQGAWYGYTF TGCGCCAGCAGCCCCAACGTACAGGGGGCATGGTATGGCTACACCTTC
. . TRBJ1-1 TRBV28 CASRPGGKGSTEAFF TGTGCCAGCAGGCCCGGGGGGAAGGGTAGCACTGAAGCTTTCTTT
TRBD2 . TRBJ2-1 TRBV4-2 CASSGRLAGSQSIEQFF TGTGCCAGCAGCGGGCGACTAGCGGGAAGCCAGTCGATTGAGCAGTTCTTC